The 10 T cell receptor beta chains below all came from one sample that was sequenced in a study of T cell changes during pregnancy in multiple sclerosis. Produced via immunoSEQ multiplex PCR; TCRdb's table is partial and in-frame only. This table has around 39,000 clones, roughly 92% appearing once. Specimen: CD4+ T cells from peripheral blood mononuclear cells, collected in the third trimester of pregnancy. These receptors came from a female donor in good health, enrolled as a control in a pregnancy study.

This clone showed up just a few times. The V gene is TRBV4-3, the J gene TRBJ1-1; possible D gene TRBD1, 5 bases. V was shortened by 0 bases and J by 7 bases, with 9 bases between the two germline ends. The CDR3 is 13 residues long. Looked up from germline, CDR1 is LGHNA and CDR2 is YSLEER. The CDR3 here is CASSQEITGEAFF. The CDR3 nucleotides are TGCGCCAGCAGCCAAGAAATAACAGGTGAAGCTTTCTTT.

This chain connects TRBV18 to TRBJ2-1; possible D gene TRBD1, 6 bases. The CDR3 runs 14 residues. The V end lost 6 bases, the J end lost 7 bases, and 16 bases lay between the germline ends. Germline loops: CDR1 KGHSH, CDR2 LQKENI. The CDR3 protein is CASSFRQEVNEQFF. CDR3 nucleotides: TGTGCCAGCTCTTTCCGACAGGAGGTTAATGAGCAGTTCTTC.

This clone was seen only once. The genes are TRBV4-1 and TRBJ2-1; TRBD2 matches 7 bases. Germline CDR1 reads MGHRA; CDR2 reads YSYEKL. V lost 0 bases and J lost 4; bases outside the gene matches: 6. The CDR3 sequence is 16 residues long. CDR3 sequence: CASSQETGTKYNEQFF. CDR3 DNA sequence: TGCGCCAGCAGCCAAGAAACGGGGACTAAGTACAATGAGCAGTTCTTC.

DNA for the CDR3: TGTGCCAGCAGCTTAGCGGAGGCTGGTTGGTTCTTC. This gives the protein CASSLAEAGWFF. This rearrangement joins TRBV7-9 to TRBJ2-1; possible D gene TRBD2, 5 bases. The CDR3 length is 12 residues. The V gene's germline CDR1 is SEHNR and CDR2 FQNEAQ (reference sequence). With 0 bases removed from V and 15 bases from J, the gap between germline ends came to 12 bases.

The chain couples TRBV18 to TRBJ1-3, with 7 nucleotides matching TRBD1. With 3 bases clipped from V and 0 bases from J, the junction kept 11 bases outside the gene matches. This CDR3 region has 18 residues. From germline, CDR1 is KGHSH and CDR2 LQKENI. The CDR3 protein is CASSPFGRGASSGNTIYF. CDR3 in DNA: TGTGCCAGCTCACCGTTTGGCAGGGGGGCTTCCTCTGGAAACACCATATATTTT.

The chain couples TRBV4-3 to TRBJ2-3; 8 positions match TRBD2. The germline V gene has CDR1 LGHNA and CDR2 YSLEER. The CDR3 is made up of 15 amino acids. J lost 4 bases, V lost 5 bases, and 8 bases had no gene match. CDR3 DNA sequence: TGCGCCAGCAGCGAACGGACTAGCCCGTCAGATACGCAGTATTTT. Its protein is CASSERTSPSDTQYF.

The chain uses TRBV15 and TRBJ2-1, with 8 bases that match TRBD2. V shed 0 bases and J 5 bases; nucleotides not matched to a gene: 6. The CDR3 has 16 residues. CDR1 LNHNV and CDR2 YYDKDF come from the germline V gene (reference sequence). CDR3 nucleotides: TGTGCCACCAGCAGAGATTGGGCGGGGGGCAACAATGAGCAGTTCTTC. Its translation is CATSRDWAGGNNEQFF. Filled out from reference TRBV15 and TRBJ2-1, the complete variable domain reads DAMVIQNPRYQVTQFGKPVTLSCSQTLNHNVMYWYQQKSSQAPKLLFHYYDKDFNNEADTPDNFQSRRPNTSFCFLDIRSPGLGDTAMYLCATSRDWAGGNNEQFFGPGTRLTVL.

The genes are TRBV4-2 and TRBJ1-4; TRBD1 matches 9 bases. Germline V gene sequence: CDR1 LGHNA, CDR2 YNFKEQ. The CDR3 extends over 15 amino acids. Losses at the gene ends were 1 base for V and 8 bases for J; bases not matched to a gene: 5. CDR3 bases: TGTGCCAGCAGCCAAGCCGGGACAGGGATGGAAAAACTGTTTTTT. Its protein is CASSQAGTGMEKLFF.

This clone was seen a single time. The rearrangement joins TRBV25-1 to TRBJ1-4; 9 nucleotides align to TRBD1. CDR1 MGHDK and CDR2 SYGVNS come from the germline V gene. CDR3 length equals 14 residues. V trimming: 6 bases; J trimming: 6 bases; junction bases outside the gene matches: 5. This CDR3 is CASSRGQGYEKLFF. The CDR3 DNA follows: TGTGCCAGCAGCCGGGGACAGGGTTATGAAAAACTGTTTTTT.

Points on this clone: The junction departs from germline at one end; a sequencing error may be responsible. V usage is TRBV18 and J usage is TRBJ1-5; maybe TRBD1 (6 bases). Germline CDR1 is KGHSH and CDR2 is LQKENI. The CDR3 is 12 residues long. CDR3 region: CVSSQGNQPQHF. The CDR3, as DNA: TGTGTCAGCTCCCAGGGGAATCAGCCCCAGCATTTT.